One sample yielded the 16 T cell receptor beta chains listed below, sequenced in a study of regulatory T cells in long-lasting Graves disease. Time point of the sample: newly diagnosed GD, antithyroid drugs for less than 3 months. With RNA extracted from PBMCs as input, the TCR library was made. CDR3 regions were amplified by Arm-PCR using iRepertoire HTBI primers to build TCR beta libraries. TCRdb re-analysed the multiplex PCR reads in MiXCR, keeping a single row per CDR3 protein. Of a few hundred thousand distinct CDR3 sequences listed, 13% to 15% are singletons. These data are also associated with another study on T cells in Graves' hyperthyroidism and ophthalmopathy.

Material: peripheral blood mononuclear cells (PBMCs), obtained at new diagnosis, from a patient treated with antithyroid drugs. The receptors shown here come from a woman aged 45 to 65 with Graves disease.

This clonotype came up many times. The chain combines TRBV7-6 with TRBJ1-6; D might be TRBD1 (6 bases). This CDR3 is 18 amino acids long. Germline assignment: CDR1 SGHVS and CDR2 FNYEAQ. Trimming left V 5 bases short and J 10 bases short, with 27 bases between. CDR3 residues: CASSTIPGDQGFRSPLHF. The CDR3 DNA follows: TGTGCCAGCAGCACGATTCCAGGGGACCAGGGATTCCGGTCACCCCTCCACTTT.

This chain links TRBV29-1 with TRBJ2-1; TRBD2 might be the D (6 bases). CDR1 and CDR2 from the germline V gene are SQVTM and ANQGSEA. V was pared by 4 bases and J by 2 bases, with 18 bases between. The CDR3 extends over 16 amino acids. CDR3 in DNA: TGCAGCGTTGTCCCCGAGGCTAGCGCGACCTACAATGAGCAGTTCTTC. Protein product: CSVVPEASATYNEQFF.

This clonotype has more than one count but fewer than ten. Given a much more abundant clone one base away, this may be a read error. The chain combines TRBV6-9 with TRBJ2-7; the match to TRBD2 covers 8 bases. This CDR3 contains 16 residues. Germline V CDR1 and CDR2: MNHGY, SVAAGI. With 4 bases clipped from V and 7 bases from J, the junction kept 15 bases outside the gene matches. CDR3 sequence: CASSSLPGPAGVEQYF. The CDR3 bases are TGTGCCAGCAGTTCCCTTCCGGGACCAGCGGGAGTTGAGCAGTACTTC.

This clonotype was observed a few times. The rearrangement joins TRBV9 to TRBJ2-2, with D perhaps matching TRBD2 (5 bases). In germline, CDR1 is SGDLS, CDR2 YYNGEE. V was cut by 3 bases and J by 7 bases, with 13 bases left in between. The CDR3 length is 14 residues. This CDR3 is CASSAYLGSGELFF. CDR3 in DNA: TGTGCCAGCAGCGCCTATTTAGGGAGCGGGGAGCTGTTTTTT.

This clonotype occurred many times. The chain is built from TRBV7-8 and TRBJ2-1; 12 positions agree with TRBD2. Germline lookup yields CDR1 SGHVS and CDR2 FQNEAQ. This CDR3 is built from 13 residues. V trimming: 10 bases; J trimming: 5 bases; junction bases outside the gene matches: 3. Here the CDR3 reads CATRTSGDNEQFF. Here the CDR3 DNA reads TGTGCCACCAGGACTAGCGGGGACAATGAGCAGTTCTTC.

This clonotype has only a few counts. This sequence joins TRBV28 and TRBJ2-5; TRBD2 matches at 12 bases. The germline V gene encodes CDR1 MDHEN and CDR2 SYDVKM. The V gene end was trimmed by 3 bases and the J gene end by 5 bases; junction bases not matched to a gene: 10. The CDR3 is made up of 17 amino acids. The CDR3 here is CASSFSTSGSFLETQYF. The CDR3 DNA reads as TGTGCCAGCAGTTTTTCGACTAGCGGGAGTTTCTTGGAGACCCAGTACTTC. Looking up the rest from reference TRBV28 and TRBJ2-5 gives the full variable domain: DVKVTQSSRYLVKRTGEKVFLECVQDMDHENMFWYRQDPGLGLRLIYFSYDVKMKEKGDIPEGYSVSREKKERFSLILESASTNQTSMYLCASSFSTSGSFLETQYFGPGTRLLVL.

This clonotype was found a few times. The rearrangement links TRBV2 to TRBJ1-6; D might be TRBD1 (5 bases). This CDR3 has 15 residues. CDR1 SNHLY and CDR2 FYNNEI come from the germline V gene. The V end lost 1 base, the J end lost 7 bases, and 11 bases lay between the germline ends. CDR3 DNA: TGTGCCAGCAGTGAAGAGCACCAGGGAAATTCACCCCTCCACTTT. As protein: CASSEEHQGNSPLHF.

CDR3: CASSLWTGPYEQYF. The CDR3 DNA sequence: TGCGCCAGCAGCCTTTGGACGGGACCCTACGAGCAGTACTTC. The chain carries TRBV5-1 and TRBJ2-7; possibly TRBD1 or TRBD2 for D (5 bases each). The V gene's germline CDR1 is SGHRS and CDR2 YFSETQ. The V gene lost 4 bases and the J gene lost 2 bases, with 13 bases spanning the gap. The CDR3 runs to 14 residues. The variable domain in full, completed from reference TRBV5-1 and TRBJ2-7, reads KAGVTQTPRYLIKTRGQQVTLSCSPISGHRSVSWYQQTPGQGLQFLFEYFSETQRNKGNFPGRFSGRQFSNSRSEMNVSTLELGDSALYLCASSLWTGPYEQYFGPGTRLTVT.

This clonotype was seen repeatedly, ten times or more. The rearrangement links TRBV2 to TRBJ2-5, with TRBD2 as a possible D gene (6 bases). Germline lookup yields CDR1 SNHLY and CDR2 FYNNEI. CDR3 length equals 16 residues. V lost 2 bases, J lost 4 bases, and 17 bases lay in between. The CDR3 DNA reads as TGTGCCAGCAGTGAATCTTCGGGGAGGCGTGGAGAGACCCAGTACTTC. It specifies CASSESSGRRGETQYF.

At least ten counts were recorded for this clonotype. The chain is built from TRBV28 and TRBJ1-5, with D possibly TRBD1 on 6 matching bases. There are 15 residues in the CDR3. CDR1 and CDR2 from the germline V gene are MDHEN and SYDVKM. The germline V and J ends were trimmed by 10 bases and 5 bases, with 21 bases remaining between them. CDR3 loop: CATTGRTDDYQPQHF. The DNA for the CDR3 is TGTGCCACGACCGGACGGACAGACGATTATCAGCCCCAGCATTTT.

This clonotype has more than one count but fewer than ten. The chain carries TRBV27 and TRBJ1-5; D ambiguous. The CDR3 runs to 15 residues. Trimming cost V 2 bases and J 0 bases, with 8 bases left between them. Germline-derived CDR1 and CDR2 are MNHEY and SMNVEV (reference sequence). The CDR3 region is CASSLIRHSNQPQHF. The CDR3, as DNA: TGTGCCAGCAGTTTAATCCGCCATAGCAATCAGCCCCAGCATTTT.

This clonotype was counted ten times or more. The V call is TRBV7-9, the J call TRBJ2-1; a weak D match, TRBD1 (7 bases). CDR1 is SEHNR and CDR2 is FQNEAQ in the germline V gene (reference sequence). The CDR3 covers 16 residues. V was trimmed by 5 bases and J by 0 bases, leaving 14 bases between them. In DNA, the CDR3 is TGTGCCAGCAGCCCTAGACAGGGAGGCTCCTACAATGAGCAGTTCTTC. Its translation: CASSPRQGGSYNEQFF.

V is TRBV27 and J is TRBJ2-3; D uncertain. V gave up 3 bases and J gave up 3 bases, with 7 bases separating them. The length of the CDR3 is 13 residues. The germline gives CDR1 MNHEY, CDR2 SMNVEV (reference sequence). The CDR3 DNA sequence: TGTGCCAGCAGTTTTGGAAAGACAGATACGCAGTATTTT. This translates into CASSFGKTDTQYF.

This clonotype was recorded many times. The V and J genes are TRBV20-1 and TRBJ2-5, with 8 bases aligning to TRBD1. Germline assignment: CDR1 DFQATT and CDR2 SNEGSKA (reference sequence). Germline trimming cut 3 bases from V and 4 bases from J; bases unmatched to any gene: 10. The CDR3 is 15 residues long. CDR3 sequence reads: CSASAAGQVRETQYF. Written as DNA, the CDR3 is TGCAGTGCTAGTGCCGCGGGACAGGTTCGAGAGACCCAGTACTTC.

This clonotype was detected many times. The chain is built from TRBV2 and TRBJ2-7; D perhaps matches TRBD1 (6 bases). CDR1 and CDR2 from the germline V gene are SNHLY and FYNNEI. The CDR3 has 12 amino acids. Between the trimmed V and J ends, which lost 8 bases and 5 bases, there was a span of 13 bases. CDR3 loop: CASGTGIHEQYF. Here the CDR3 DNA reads TGTGCCAGCGGTACAGGGATTCACGAGCAGTACTTC.

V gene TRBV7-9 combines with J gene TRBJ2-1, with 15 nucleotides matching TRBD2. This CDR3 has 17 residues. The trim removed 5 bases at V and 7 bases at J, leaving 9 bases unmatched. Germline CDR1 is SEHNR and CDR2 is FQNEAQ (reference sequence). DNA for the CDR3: TGTGCCAGCAGCCGGACCGGGACTAGCGGGAGGCCGAATGAGCAGTTCTTC. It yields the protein CASSRTGTSGRPNEQFF. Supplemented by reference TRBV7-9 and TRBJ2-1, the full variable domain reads DTGVSQNPRHKITKRGQNVTFRCDPISEHNRLYWYRQTLGQGPEFLTYFQNEAQLEKSRLLSDRFSAERPKGSFSTLEIQRTEQGDSAMYLCASSRTGTSGRPNEQFFGPGTRLTVL.